The clone carrying this TCR beta chain showed up many times. Methods used by the authors: Researchers report that nucleated cell counts were estimated from reference gene primer amplification. TCRdb keeps only in-frame clones here, not all; method: immunoSEQ multiplex PCR. That table is the source of V, J and clone size, and D and trimming were worked out from the DNA. The repertoire consists of roughly 430,000 clones, with 70% to 90% occurring once and the leading ten covering around 2%. The age range of participants was about 18 to 89 years, with residence in more than 20 US areas. Categorization into cohorts depended on clinical history that participants reported. These data belong to a study of blood T cell repertoires in COVID-19. This CDR3 contains 14 residues. V shed 4 bases and J 3 bases; nucleotides not matched to a gene: 2. Per germline, CDR1 LNHDA and CDR2 SQIVND (reference sequence).

The rearrangement links TRBV19 to TRBJ2-3; 9 bases align to TRBD2. The origin of this receptor is a woman between 40 and 50 years old with acute COVID-19. Sample: PBMCs or T cells enriched from blood (not recorded which). As DNA, the CDR3 is TGTGCCAGTAGTACTAGCGGGGAGACAGATACGCAGTATTTT. Its protein is CASSTSGETDTQYF.